These 26 T cell receptor beta chains were sequenced from one sample in a study of blood T cell repertoires in COVID-19. Clones were read by immunoSEQ multiplex PCR, and TCRdb kept only the in-frame ones, dropping some. The table records over 200,000 clones, 84% of them present only once. Specimen: PBMCs or T cells enriched from blood (not recorded which). The source is a woman in her thirties or forties who had recovered from COVID-19.

This clone was seen ten or more times. The chain uses TRBV5-5 and TRBJ1-5, with D tentatively TRBD1 (5 bases). V was shortened by 2 bases and J by 4 bases, with 16 bases between the two germline ends. Germline CDR1 is SGHKS and CDR2 is YYEKEE (reference sequence). The CDR3 consists of 16 residues. The CDR3: CASSLSWAGLNQPQHF. The DNA of the CDR3 is TGTGCCAGCAGCTTATCTTGGGCAGGGCTAAATCAGCCCCAGCATTTT.

The sample holds a few counts of this clone. V and J are TRBV11-2 and TRBJ1-5; 10 bases fit TRBD1. Germline CDR1 SGHAT, CDR2 FQNNGV. The CDR3 runs 16 residues. The trim removed 1 base at V and 6 bases at J, leaving 6 bases unmatched. The CDR3 bases are TGTGCCAGCAGCTTAGGGACAGGGGGTCTTCTTCAGCCCCAGCATTTT. Translated: CASSLGTGGLLQPQHF.

A word on this clone: The same CDR3 arises from other DNA sequences in this sample as well. This chain joins TRBV5-1 and TRBJ2-1; 15 bases align to TRBD2. The CDR3 consists of 19 residues. V trimming: 4 bases; J trimming: 0 bases; junction bases outside the gene matches: 8. Per the germline V gene, CDR1 is SGHRS and CDR2 is YFSETQ. The CDR3 region is CASSPGLAGGLSSYNEQFF. The DNA for the CDR3 is TGCGCCAGCAGCCCGGGACTAGCGGGAGGTTTGAGCTCCTACAATGAGCAGTTCTTC.

The chain joins TRBV5-1 to TRBJ2-7; 7 positions match TRBD1. From germline, CDR1 is SGHRS and CDR2 YFSETQ. CDR3 size: 14 residues. The J segment lost 1 base and the V segment lost 2 bases, leaving 3 bases of the junction unmatched. CDR3 coding DNA: TGCGCCAGCAGCTTAGGACAGGAGTCCTACGAGCAGTACTTC. Residues: CASSLGQESYEQYF. The full variable domain, with the rest looked up from reference TRBV5-1 and TRBJ2-7, is KAGVTQTPRYLIKTRGQQVTLSCSPISGHRSVSWYQQTPGQGLQFLFEYFSETQRNKGNFPGRFSGRQFSNSRSEMNVSTLELGDSALYLCASSLGQESYEQYFGPGTRLTVT.

The V and J genes are TRBV4-2 and TRBJ1-2; D uncertain. Per the germline V gene, CDR1 is LGHNA and CDR2 is YNFKEQ. V lost 0 bases and J lost 5, with 4 bases in between. The CDR3 totals 12 residues. CDR3: CASSQDSYGYTF. The CDR3 DNA sequence: TGTGCCAGCAGCCAAGATTCATATGGCTACACCTTC.

The chain couples TRBV19 to TRBJ2-2; TRBD1 aligns across 10 bases. The V gene end was trimmed by 3 bases and the J gene end by 7 bases; junction bases not matched to a gene: 8. Germline values: CDR1 LNHDA, CDR2 SQIVND (reference sequence). This CDR3 has 16 amino acids. The CDR3 region is CASSIGDRGHGGELFF. The CDR3 region has the DNA TGTGCCAGTAGTATTGGTGACAGGGGGCACGGCGGGGAGCTGTTTTTT.

The rearrangement uses TRBV4-1 and TRBJ2-1, with TRBD2 matching over 9 bases. This CDR3 is built from 15 residues. Germline lookup yields CDR1 MGHRA and CDR2 YSYEKL. V trimming: 6 bases; J trimming: 2 bases; junction bases outside the gene matches: 5. Here the CDR3 reads CASRLAGKAYNEQFF. In nucleotides, the CDR3 is TGCGCCAGCAGACTAGCGGGCAAGGCCTACAATGAGCAGTTCTTC.

For this clone: A far larger clone is one base from this, pointing to a likely read error. The CDR3 sequence is CASSRQGETQYF. The CDR3 DNA reads TGTGCCAGCAGCCGACAGGGAGAGACCCAGTACTTC. The chain couples TRBV3-1 (or the pseudogene TRBV3-2) to TRBJ2-5, with 7 positions matching TRBD1. The junction had 0 bases not matched to a gene; V was cut back by 4 bases and J by 4 bases. The CDR3 has 12 residues. Germline V gene sequence: CDR1 LGHDT, CDR2 YNNKEL (reference sequence).

The rearrangement uses TRBV13 and TRBJ1-5; TRBD1 matches 9 bases. Germline loops: CDR1 PRHDT, CDR2 FYEKMQ (reference sequence). The ends lost 3 bases at V and 4 bases at J; junction bases unmatched: 1. The CDR3 contains 14 residues. In DNA form, the CDR3 reads TGTGCCAGCAGCTTGGGACAGGGAAATCAGCCCCAGCATTTT. This translates into CASSLGQGNQPQHF.

The chain joins TRBV18 to TRBJ1-3, with no clear D. Trimming removed 2 bases from V and 4 bases from J, with 6 bases in between. The CDR3 sequence is 13 residues long. The germline V gene has CDR1 KGHSH and CDR2 LQKENI. CDR3 in amino acids: CASSPGPGNTIYF. CDR3 sequence (DNA): TGTGCCAGCTCACCAGGCCCCGGAAACACCATATATTTT.

The genes are TRBV3-1 (or the pseudogene TRBV3-2) and TRBJ2-7; TRBD1 might be the D (5 bases). This CDR3 has 16 amino acids. From germline, CDR1 is LGHDT and CDR2 YNNKEL (reference sequence). The V end was cut by 0 bases, the J end by 3 bases, with 15 bases between. The CDR3 is CASSQDLAGWFYEQYV. The CDR3 DNA reads as TGTGCCAGCAGCCAAGATCTGGCAGGGTGGTTCTACGAGCAGTACGTC.

The chain is built from TRBV4-1 and TRBJ1-2, with 7 bases that match TRBD1. The CDR3 has 14 residues. Losses at the gene ends were 3 bases for V and 8 bases for J; bases not matched to a gene: 9. The germline V gene has CDR1 MGHRA and CDR2 YSYEKL. CDR3 residues: CASSQTTGLGGYTF. Written as DNA, the CDR3 is TGCGCCAGCAGCCAGACGACAGGGTTAGGAGGCTACACCTTC.

The rearrangement joins TRBV19 to TRBJ2-1; D may be TRBD2 (5 bases). Germline values: CDR1 LNHDA, CDR2 SQIVND (reference sequence). Trimming left V 8 bases short and J 8 bases short, with 16 bases between. There are 13 residues in the CDR3. Here the CDR3 reads CASRRAGSDEQFF. For the CDR3, the DNA is TGTGCCAGTCGCCGGGCGGGTTCAGATGAGCAGTTCTTC.

This rearrangement joins TRBV28 to TRBJ2-7, with D tentatively TRBD2 (6 bases). V shed 7 bases and J shed 5 bases, with 15 bases lying between them. The germline CDR1 and CDR2 sequences are MDHEN and SYDVKM. This CDR3 region has 13 residues. The DNA for the CDR3 is TGTGCCAGCATTAGCGGTAGGAGGCACGAGCAGTACTTC. The encoded protein is CASISGRRHEQYF.

For this clone: The sample holds other DNA sequences that translate to the same CDR3. V and J are TRBV12-3 or TRBV12-4 and TRBJ2-1; D call uncertain. Deletions cut 5 bases from V and 9 bases from J, with 8 bases between. The CDR3 contains 11 residues. In DNA form, the CDR3 reads TGTGCCAGCAGTCTAGGCGTTGAGCAGTTCTTC. Its protein product is CASSLGVEQFF.

The chain recombines TRBV21-1 with TRBJ2-3; the D call in the table, TRBD2, was not verified against the DNA. TRBV21-1 represents a pseudogene. The CDR3 covers 13 residues. The CDR3 DNA reads TGTGCCACCGGAGGCGGAGGCACAGATACGCAGTATTTT. Its translation: CATGGGGTDTQYF.

The chain carries TRBV2 and TRBJ2-7; D is unresolved. Germline CDR1 SNHLY, CDR2 FYNNEI. The CDR3 sequence is 12 residues long. Trimming took 3 bases from V and 3 from J, leaving 6 bases between them. The CDR3 loop reads CASSDESYEQYF. CDR3 in DNA: TGTGCCAGCAGTGATGAGAGCTACGAGCAGTACTTC.

The chain links TRBV5-1 to TRBJ2-2; D not certain. The V end lost 3 bases, the J end lost 2 bases, and 11 bases lay between the germline ends. The germline gives CDR1 SGHRS, CDR2 YFSETQ. The CDR3 is made up of 15 amino acids. CDR3 residues: CASSSAGTNTGELFF. The CDR3 DNA follows: TGCGCCAGCAGCTCAGCAGGAACAAACACCGGGGAGCTGTTTTTT.

This rearrangement joins TRBV5-1 to TRBJ2-7; no clear D gene. The CDR3 is made up of 14 amino acids. The germline gives CDR1 SGHRS, CDR2 YFSETQ. The germline V and J ends were trimmed by 3 bases and 12 bases, with 22 bases remaining between them. CDR3 sequence reads: CASSSTVSSTAAYF. In nucleotides, the CDR3 is TGCGCCAGCAGCTCTACGGTTTCTTCGACCGCGGCGTACTTC.

The chain employs TRBV7-9 and TRBJ2-1, with D maybe TRBD2 (6 bases). The CDR3 is made up of 16 amino acids. V was pared by 2 bases and J by 2 bases, with 13 bases between. Germline V lookup: CDR1 SEHNR, CDR2 FQNEAQ (reference sequence). The CDR3 loop reads CASSLLGGVTYNEQFF. CDR3 in DNA: TGTGCCAGCAGCTTATTGGGCGGGGTTACCTACAATGAGCAGTTCTTC. Filled out from reference TRBV7-9 and TRBJ2-1, the complete variable domain reads DTGVSQNPRHKITKRGQNVTFRCDPISEHNRLYWYRQTLGQGPEFLTYFQNEAQLEKSRLLSDRFSAERPKGSFSTLEIQRTEQGDSAMYLCASSLLGGVTYNEQFFGPGTRLTVL.

This sequence joins TRBV29-1 and TRBJ2-5; D is unclear. Trimming removed 5 bases from V and 4 bases from J, with 11 bases in between. This CDR3 spans 12 amino acids. The V gene's germline CDR1 is SQVTM and CDR2 ANQGSEA. The CDR3 here is CSVIQSGETQYF. CDR3 DNA: TGCAGCGTTATACAGAGTGGAGAGACCCAGTACTTC.

The rearrangement joins TRBV28 to TRBJ2-7; possible D gene TRBD1, 6 bases. The CDR3 contains 15 residues. Per the germline V gene, CDR1 is MDHEN and CDR2 is SYDVKM. The ends were cut back, 4 bases at V and 1 base at J, with 14 bases in the middle. CDR3 nucleotides: TGTGCCAGCAGTTCCCCAGGGACATTGTCCTACGAGCAGTACTTC. This encodes CASSSPGTLSYEQYF.

The chain combines TRBV12-3 or TRBV12-4 with TRBJ2-7, with D possibly being TRBD1 (5 bases). The length of the CDR3 is 12 residues. V lost 4 bases and J lost 5, with 9 bases in between. In DNA form, the CDR3 reads TGTGCCAGCAGTTACCCCAGGGACGAGCAGTACTTC. Its protein is CASSYPRDEQYF.

The V gene is TRBV19, the J gene TRBJ2-1, with TRBD2 identical over 11 bases. The ends lost 5 bases at V and 8 bases at J; junction bases unmatched: 11. The germline gives CDR1 LNHDA, CDR2 SQIVND (reference sequence). There are 16 residues in the CDR3. For the CDR3, the DNA is TGTGCCAGTAGTCTGGGGCTAGCGGGAGGTTTGTATGAGCAGTTCTTC. Its protein product is CASSLGLAGGLYEQFF.

The rearrangement links TRBV12-3 or TRBV12-4 to TRBJ2-1; D not resolved. This CDR3 is 12 amino acids long. Trimming took off 6 bases at V and 6 bases at J, with 9 bases between the two ends. For the CDR3, the DNA is TGTGCCAGCAGCCTTAACTTCAATGAGCAGTTCTTC. It encodes CASSLNFNEQFF.

V usage is TRBV27 and J usage is TRBJ2-1, with TRBD2 identical over 8 bases. CDR3 length equals 14 residues. Per the germline V gene, CDR1 is MNHEY and CDR2 is SMNVEV (reference sequence). Germline trimming cut 1 base from V and 7 bases from J; bases unmatched to any gene: 3. The CDR3 nucleotides are TGTGCCAGCAGTTTATTAGGACTAGCAAATGAGCAGTTCTTC. It codes for CASSLLGLANEQFF.